This entry is about one TCR beta chain. Its specificity is unknown. This entry is derived from a study of shared clonotypes between healthy human individuals. Study in general: Aged 18 to 49, the donors were two women and a few men. Points from the study as a whole: Of the naive CD4 clonotypes, about 5% were shared across several donors.

Germline CDR1 reads SEHNR; CDR2 reads FQNEAQ (reference sequence). This CDR3 is 16 amino acids long. Between the trimmed V and J ends, which lost 2 bases and 1 base, there was a span of 14 bases. Naive-designated CD8 cells lacked CD45RO, were positively enriched for CCR7, and omitted terminally differentiated effector memory CD45RA+ cells. Authors' analysis steps: Junction-only sequences without quality scores came from ImmunoSEQ, so filtering differed. Assay used: immunoSEQ multiplex PCR; TCRdb lists only in-frame clones, some missing. The DNA was the basis for D and trimming; V, J and clone size are from that table. This table has around 2,000,000 clones, about 94% appearing once.

This chain links TRBV7-9 with TRBJ1-1; D is unresolved. This TCR was recovered from a man between 18 and 35 years old in good health. Sequencing input: naive CD8+ T cells sorted from blood. The CDR3 loop is CASSLKQSGSNTEAFF. The CDR3 DNA reads as TGTGCCAGCAGCTTAAAGCAATCCGGGTCGAACACTGAAGCTTTCTTT.